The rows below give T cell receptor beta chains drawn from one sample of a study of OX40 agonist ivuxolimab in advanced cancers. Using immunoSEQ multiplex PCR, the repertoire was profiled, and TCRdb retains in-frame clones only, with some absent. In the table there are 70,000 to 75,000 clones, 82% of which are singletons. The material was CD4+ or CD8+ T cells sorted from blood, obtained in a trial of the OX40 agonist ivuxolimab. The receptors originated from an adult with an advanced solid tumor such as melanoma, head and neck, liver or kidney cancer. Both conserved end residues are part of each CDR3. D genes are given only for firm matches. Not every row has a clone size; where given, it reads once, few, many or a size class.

DNA: TGTGCCAGCTCACCAGGACTAGCGGGAGGCCCGTACCAAGAGACCCAGTACTTC
CDR3: CASSPGLAGGPYQETQYF
V: TRBV18
length: 18
J: TRBJ2-5
size: .
D: TRBD2

DNA: TGTGCCAGCAGCTTGAACCAGGGGGGTGGTTCACCCCTCCACTTT
CDR3: CASSLNQGGGSPLHF
V: TRBV5-4
length: 15
J: TRBJ1-6
size: .
D: TRBD1

DNA: TGTGCCAGCAGCCCGTTGGGTAGCAATCAGCCCCAGCATTTT
CDR3: CASSPLGSNQPQHF
V: TRBV6-6
length: 14
J: TRBJ1-5
size: .
D: .

DNA: TGCAGTGCTTGGGTAGGGGGGGAGCTGTTTTTT
CDR3: CSAWVGGELFF
V: TRBV20-1
length: 11
J: TRBJ2-2
size: few
D: .

DNA: TGTGCCAGCAGTACCCGGACAGAGAACACTGAAGCTTTCTTT
CDR3: CASSTRTENTEAFF
V: TRBV6-5
length: 14
J: TRBJ1-1
size: few
D: .

DNA: TGTGCCAGCAGCTTAGTCCGGACTAGCGGAGCCCAAGAGACCCAGTACTTC
CDR3: CASSLVRTSGAQETQYF
V: TRBV7-2
length: 17
J: TRBJ2-5
size: .
D: TRBD2

DNA: TGTGCCAGCTCACCAGTGACCGGGAGTGAGACCGGGGAGCTGTTTTTT
CDR3: CASSPVTGSETGELFF
V: TRBV18
length: 16
J: TRBJ2-2
size: .
D: .

DNA: TGTGCCAGCAGCTTAAGTCTGGGTGAGCAGTTCTTC
CDR3: CASSLSLGEQFF
V: TRBV7-9
length: 12
J: TRBJ2-1
size: .
D: .

DNA: TGCGCCAGCAGCCCGAAACTAGCGGGGGTGAACAATGAGCAGTTCTTC
CDR3: CASSPKLAGVNNEQFF
V: TRBV5-1
length: 16
J: TRBJ2-1
size: .
D: TRBD2

DNA: TGTGCCAGCAGCCCTCAGGCGGCGAACACTGAAGCTTTCTTT
CDR3: CASSPQAANTEAFF
V: TRBV9
length: 14
J: TRBJ1-1
size: few
D: .

DNA: TGTGCCAGCAGCATCTTAGGACTAGCGGGAGACGAGCAGTACTTC
CDR3: CASSILGLAGDEQYF
V: TRBV2
length: 15
J: TRBJ2-7
size: .
D: TRBD2

DNA: TGTGCCAGCAGCGTAGGATCAGGATTTGGGGAGCAGTTCTTC
CDR3: CASSVGSGFGEQFF
V: TRBV7-2
length: 14
J: TRBJ2-1
size: once
D: .

DNA: TGTGCCAGCAAATTCCGAGACCGGCAGGCCCCCTACAATGAGCAGTTCTTC
CDR3: CASKFRDRQAPYNEQFF
V: TRBV18
length: 17
J: TRBJ2-1
size: once
D: .

DNA: TGTGCCAGCAGCTTTTCACGGGTGGACCAGTACTTC
CDR3: CASSFSRVDQYF
V: TRBV7-2
length: 12
J: TRBJ2-5
size: .
D: .

DNA: TGCGCCAGCAGCCTTGGACAGGGGTTGGGCAATGAGCAGTTCTTC
CDR3: CASSLGQGLGNEQFF
V: TRBV4-1
length: 15
J: TRBJ2-1
size: .
D: TRBD1

DNA: TGTGCCAGCAGTCCACCTGACGGGGAGAGGACTGAAGCTTTCTTT
CDR3: CASSPPDGERTEAFF
V: TRBV28
length: 15
J: TRBJ1-1
size: .
D: .

DNA: TGTGCCAGCAGCTTAATTCTACTGAAGACCCAGTACTTC
CDR3: CASSLILLKTQYF
V: TRBV5-6
length: 13
J: TRBJ2-5
size: .
D: .

DNA: TGTGCCAGCAGCCTAGGTTCCGGCTCTTACTCCTACAATGAGCAGTTCTTC
CDR3: CASSLGSGSYSYNEQFF
V: TRBV7-9
length: 17
J: TRBJ2-1
size: .
D: .

DNA: TGTGCCAGCAGCATTTCGACGGGGGCAACCACCTTC
CDR3: CASSISTGATTF
V: TRBV7-9
length: 12
J: TRBJ1-2
size: once
D: .

DNA: TGTGCCAGCAGCTCTCAAGGTGGGGACGAGCAGTACTTC
CDR3: CASSSQGGDEQYF
V: TRBV7-3
length: 13
J: TRBJ2-7
size: once
D: .

DNA: TGTGCCAGCAGCTCTCCTTTGGAGGGGGGAGGCTACACCTTC
CDR3: CASSSPLEGGGYTF
V: TRBV5-4
length: 14
J: TRBJ1-2
size: .
D: .

DNA: TGTGCCAGTAGTATACTAGCGGGCACAGATACGCAGTATTTT
CDR3: CASSILAGTDTQYF
V: TRBV19
length: 14
J: TRBJ2-3
size: .
D: TRBD2

DNA: TGTGCCAGCAGCTTGGCACAGGGGGGAGCTGAAGCTTTCTTT
CDR3: CASSLAQGGAEAFF
V: TRBV5-6
length: 14
J: TRBJ1-1
size: few
D: TRBD1

DNA: TGTGCCAGCAGTCTGGACCCGACGTGGGAGTTCTTC
CDR3: CASSLDPTWEFF
V: TRBV2
length: 12
J: TRBJ2-1
size: .
D: .

DNA: TGTGCCAGCAGCTTATCTAGCGGGAGAATGGGCGGGGAGCTGTTTTTT
CDR3: CASSLSSGRMGGELFF
V: TRBV5-4
length: 16
J: TRBJ2-2
size: .
D: TRBD2

DNA: TGTGCCAGCACTCAACAGGGAAACACTGAAGCTTTCTTT
CDR3: CASTQQGNTEAFF
V: TRBV28
length: 13
J: TRBJ1-1
size: .
D: .

DNA: TGTGCCAGCAGCACTGGTCCGGGGGGAAGCTCCTACGAGCAGTACTTC
CDR3: CASSTGPGGSSYEQYF
V: TRBV5-4
length: 16
J: TRBJ2-7
size: .
D: TRBD2

DNA: TGTGCCAGCAGTCGAGACAGCAACTCTGGAAACACCATATATTTT
CDR3: CASSRDSNSGNTIYF
V: TRBV6-6
length: 15
J: TRBJ1-3
size: .
D: .

DNA: TGCGCCAGCAGCCAAGGCCTCGGGTTGAGCTCCTACAATGAGCAGTTCTTC
CDR3: CASSQGLGLSSYNEQFF
V: TRBV4-1
length: 17
J: TRBJ2-1
size: .
D: .

DNA: TGTGCCAGCCGAACCTTTACAAGGGGATACACTGAAGCTTTCTTT
CDR3: CASRTFTRGYTEAFF
V: TRBV19
length: 15
J: TRBJ1-1
size: .
D: .

DNA: TGTGCCAGTAGTGTGACTAGCGGGCTCTCTATTCCCTACGAGCAGTACTTC
CDR3: CASSVTSGLSIPYEQYF
V: TRBV19
length: 17
J: TRBJ2-7
size: .
D: TRBD2

DNA: TGTGCCAGCTACGGCGGAAGCACAGATACGCAGTATTTT
CDR3: CASYGGSTDTQYF
V: TRBV28
length: 13
J: TRBJ2-3
size: .
D: .

DNA: TGTGCCAGCAGTCTGGGACAGGGCTCCCAAGAGACCCAGTACTTC
CDR3: CASSLGQGSQETQYF
V: TRBV28
length: 15
J: TRBJ2-5
size: .
D: TRBD1

DNA: TGTGCCAGCACCGCGTACAGGGGTGCCTCCTACGAGCAGTACTTC
CDR3: CASTAYRGASYEQYF
V: TRBV28
length: 15
J: TRBJ2-7
size: .
D: TRBD1

DNA: TGCGCCAGCAGCCAGAAAGGACAAATCTTATCCTATTCACCCCTCCACTTT
CDR3: CASSQKGQILSYSPLHF
V: TRBV4-1
length: 17
J: TRBJ1-6
size: .
D: .

DNA: TGTGCCAGTAGATCGCAGGGGCAGTCGAACACTGAAGCTTTCTTT
CDR3: CASRSQGQSNTEAFF
V: TRBV19
length: 15
J: TRBJ1-1
size: .
D: .

DNA: TGTGCCAGCAGTTTTCCCCCGCTGGGGGTCTACGAGCAGTACTTC
CDR3: CASSFPPLGVYEQYF
V: TRBV28
length: 15
J: TRBJ2-7
size: once
D: .

DNA: TGTGCCAGCAGCCAAACAGTCTACGAGCAGTACTTC
CDR3: CASSQTVYEQYF
V: TRBV28
length: 12
J: TRBJ2-7
size: .
D: .

DNA: TGCAGCGTTGGTTTAGGACAGGGCACTGAAGCTTTCTTT
CDR3: CSVGLGQGTEAFF
V: TRBV29-1
length: 13
J: TRBJ1-1
size: .
D: TRBD1

DNA: TGTGCCAGCAGTGTCGGTAGATCCTATGAGCAGTACTTC
CDR3: CASSVGRSYEQYF
V: TRBV6-5
length: 13
J: TRBJ2-7
size: once
D: .

DNA: TGTGCCAGCAGCTTAGATGTTAGGGAGACCCAGTACTTC
CDR3: CASSLDVRETQYF
V: TRBV7-2
length: 13
J: TRBJ2-5
size: .
D: .

DNA: TGTGCCAGCTCCCCGGTCGGACAGGAGCTGTTTTTT
CDR3: CASSPVGQELFF
V: TRBV18
length: 12
J: TRBJ2-2
size: .
D: .

DNA: TGTGCCATCAGGGGAGAAGTGGAGGTGCAGTACTTC
CDR3: CAIRGEVEVQYF
V: TRBV10-3
length: 12
J: TRBJ2-7
size: .
D: .

DNA: TGTGCCAGCAGTTACGGGGGACAGCCCTATGGCTACACCTTC
CDR3: CASSYGGQPYGYTF
V: TRBV6-5
length: 14
J: TRBJ1-2
size: .
D: TRBD1

DNA: TGTGCCAGCAGCCGATCGACAGGGGGATCGGAACAGTACTTC
CDR3: CASSRSTGGSEQYF
V: TRBV7-9
length: 14
J: TRBJ2-7
size: .
D: TRBD1

DNA: TGTGCCAGCAGTGAGACAGGGTTACTTACGCAGTATTTT
CDR3: CASSETGLLTQYF
V: TRBV27
length: 13
J: TRBJ2-3
size: .
D: TRBD1

DNA: TGCAGTGCCCCGAGAGATACGCAGTATTTT
CDR3: CSAPRDTQYF
V: TRBV20-1
length: 10
J: TRBJ2-3
size: .
D: .

DNA: TGTGCCAGCTCACCACCAAGTCTGGGGACTGAAGCTTTCTTT
CDR3: CASSPPSLGTEAFF
V: TRBV18
length: 14
J: TRBJ1-1
size: few
D: .

DNA: TGTGCCAGCAGCTTAGGGACGGCCGGGAGGAATGAGCAGTTCTTC
CDR3: CASSLGTAGRNEQFF
V: TRBV11-2
length: 15
J: TRBJ2-1
size: .
D: TRBD2

DNA: TGCGCCAGCAGCTTGACTAGCGGGAGCTACTACGAGCAGTACTTC
CDR3: CASSLTSGSYYEQYF
V: TRBV5-1
length: 15
J: TRBJ2-7
size: .
D: TRBD2

DNA: TGTGCCAGCAGGGGAGGAGCGAACACCGGGGAGCTGTTTTTT
CDR3: CASRGGANTGELFF
V: TRBV6-1
length: 14
J: TRBJ2-2
size: .
D: .

DNA: TGTGCCAGCAGTGCCCGCTGGGACAGGGGGCCAAATCAGCCCCAGCATTTT
CDR3: CASSARWDRGPNQPQHF
V: TRBV28
length: 17
J: TRBJ1-5
size: .
D: TRBD1

DNA: TGTGCCATCAGTGGGGACTGGAAAGAGACCCAGTACTTC
CDR3: CAISGDWKETQYF
V: TRBV10-3
length: 13
J: TRBJ2-5
size: .
D: .

DNA: TGCGCCAGCAGCTTGGAAGGGGTTACGGGCGAGCAGTACTTC
CDR3: CASSLEGVTGEQYF
V: TRBV5-1
length: 14
J: TRBJ2-7
size: .
D: .

DNA: TGCGCCAGCAGCTTGGAGGGACAGATGAACACAGATACGCAGTATTTT
CDR3: CASSLEGQMNTDTQYF
V: TRBV5-1
length: 16
J: TRBJ2-3
size: .
D: TRBD1

DNA: TGTGCCAGCAGCTTACTTGCGCGGGGGGGTTCCTACGAGCAGTACTTC
CDR3: CASSLLARGGSYEQYF
V: TRBV7-8
length: 16
J: TRBJ2-7
size: once
D: TRBD2

DNA: TGTGCCAGCAGCTCCAGGACAGGTGCCAATCAGCCCCAGCATTTT
CDR3: CASSSRTGANQPQHF
V: TRBV7-2
length: 15
J: TRBJ1-5
size: .
D: TRBD1

DNA: TGTGCCAGCAGGCCCGGGGTGAGAGGGGATGAAGACACCATATATTTT
CDR3: CASRPGVRGDEDTIYF
V: TRBV2
length: 16
J: TRBJ1-3
size: .
D: .

DNA: TGTGCCAGCAGTTACTCGATTACAGGGTCTAACTATGGCTACACCTTC
CDR3: CASSYSITGSNYGYTF
V: TRBV6-5
length: 16
J: TRBJ1-2
size: .
D: .

DNA: TGTGCCAGCAGTTCCTCGACGGGACTAAACACCATATATTTT
CDR3: CASSSSTGLNTIYF
V: TRBV5-4
length: 14
J: TRBJ1-3
size: .
D: .